This TCR beta chain was identified in a study of T cells and Merkel cell carcinoma outcomes. Study-wide results and limits: Merkel cell carcinoma outcomes were reportedly predicted by repertoire and T-cell density.

The repertoire was sequenced with immunoSEQ multiplex PCR; TCRdb's copy has only in-frame clones and lacks some. Counted here are some 19,000 clones, over 75% occurring once; the ten biggest clones make up over 3%. Details on this clone: What it recognizes is unknown.

The sequence came from a human donor with Merkel cell carcinoma. The source material was tumor tissue from Merkel cell carcinoma.

This CDR3 reads CASSVVQGGNEQFF. In nucleotides, the CDR3 is TGTGCCAGCAGCGTAGTGCAGGGGGGCAATGAGCAGTTCTTC. The chain joins TRBV9 to TRBJ2-1; TRBD1 is a possible D gene (7 bases). In germline, CDR1 is SGDLS, CDR2 YYNGEE. Trimming pared 0 bases from V and 6 bases from J, leaving 10 bases between. This CDR3 is built from 14 residues.